This T cell receptor (beta chain) was recorded in a study of identical twins. Template switching, a step in the protocol, added a universal primer site, and cDNA carried unique molecular identifiers. TCRdb recomputed calls from the 5' RACE reads with MiXCR, one row per CDR3 protein. The sample has about 890,000 distinct CDR3 sequences; around 12% are singletons. This sample was also put to use in a study of yellow fever vaccine responses in identical twins.

This TCR derives from a woman under 30 in good health. Input material: PBMCs.

CDR3 DNA sequence: TGTGCCAGCAGCAGGAGTCGGACAGAGATCACAGATACGCAGTATTTT. Protein sequence: CASSRSRTEITDTQYF. This sequence joins TRBV7-9 and TRBJ2-3; tentatively, D is TRBD1 (6 bases). Trimming cost V 5 bases and J 2 bases, with 17 bases left between them. Germline assignment: CDR1 SEHNR and CDR2 FQNEAQ (reference sequence). The CDR3 consists of 16 residues. Complete variable domain (other parts from reference TRBV7-9 and TRBJ2-3): DTGVSQNPRHKITKRGQNVTFRCDPISEHNRLYWYRQTLGQGPEFLTYFQNEAQLEKSRLLSDRFSAERPKGSFSTLEIQRTEQGDSAMYLCASSRSRTEITDTQYFGPGTRLTVL.